This TCR beta chain was found in a study of T cells in Graves' hyperthyroidism and ophthalmopathy. CDR1 is KGHSH, CDR2 LQKENI, per germline. The germline V and J ends were trimmed by 4 bases and 2 bases, with 13 bases remaining between them. The CDR3 is 15 amino acids. The CDR3 regions of TCR beta were amplified from RNA transcripts. The TCR CDR3 first-round RT-PCR relied on the HTBI primer set. TCRdb re-derived calls from the multiplex PCR reads in MiXCR, one entry per CDR3 protein. The sample has 380,000 or so distinct CDR3 sequences; approximately 12% are singletons. This clonotype has ten or more counts.

The receptor's source is a man younger than 40 with Graves' hyperthyroidism that later progressed to Graves' ophthalmopathy. Sequencing used blood. The chain recombines TRBV18 with TRBJ2-3; D might be TRBD2 (7 bases). The CDR3 here is CASSLTRGLTDTQYF. CDR3 nucleotide sequence: TGTGCCAGCTCACTTACGCGGGGGCTCACAGATACGCAGTATTTT.